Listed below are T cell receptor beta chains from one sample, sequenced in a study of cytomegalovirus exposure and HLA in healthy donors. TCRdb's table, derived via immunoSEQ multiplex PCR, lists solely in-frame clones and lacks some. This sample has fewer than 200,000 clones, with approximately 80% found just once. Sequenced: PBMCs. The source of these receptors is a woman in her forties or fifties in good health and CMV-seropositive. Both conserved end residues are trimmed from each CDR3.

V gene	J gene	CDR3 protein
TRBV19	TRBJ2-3	ASSIAGGLSQY
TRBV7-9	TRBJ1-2	ASSLDVGQGHNYGYT
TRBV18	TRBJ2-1	ASSPSALAGVKPYNEQF
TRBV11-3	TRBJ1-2	ASSLDRVNGYT
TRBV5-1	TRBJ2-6	ASNPGVHSGANVLT
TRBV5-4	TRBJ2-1	ASSLAADSYNEQF
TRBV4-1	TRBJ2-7	ASSQGQGASYEQY
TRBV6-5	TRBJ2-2	ASSELAATGELF
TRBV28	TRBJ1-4	ASSTRSGESEKLF
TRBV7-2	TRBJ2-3	ASSDPGLAGADTQY
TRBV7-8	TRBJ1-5	ASSLLIANQPQH
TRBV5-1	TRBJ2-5	ASSLAPSGGAQETQY
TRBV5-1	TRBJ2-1	ASSPGTGYNEQF
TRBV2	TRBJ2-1	ASSEGLAEYNEQF
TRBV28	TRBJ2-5	ASSFRLVLGETQY
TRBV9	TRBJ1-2	ASAEDRRGYGYT
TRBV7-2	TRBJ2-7	ASSERPGGGLSYEQY
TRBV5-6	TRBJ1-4	ASGRGEEKLF
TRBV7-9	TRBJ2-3	ASSFERAGPLGRSDTQY
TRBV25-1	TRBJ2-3	ASSDLLGGRSGTQY
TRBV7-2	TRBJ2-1	ASSRSGSSYNEQF
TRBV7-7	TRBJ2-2	ASSLSGGPSPSGELF
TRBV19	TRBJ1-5	ASSRPGTVSNQPQH
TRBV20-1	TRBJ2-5	SVAGRETQY
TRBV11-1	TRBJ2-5	ASSLGSSGTQY
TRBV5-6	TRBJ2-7	ASSLVGLAGAHSYEQY
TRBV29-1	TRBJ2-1	SVSFRGLRGNEQF
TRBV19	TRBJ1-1	ASSYLRSAEAF
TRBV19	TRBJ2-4	ASSMGDKTAAKNIQY
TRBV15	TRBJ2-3	ATSREGALFTDTQY
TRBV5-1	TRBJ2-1	ASSLAGGNNEQF
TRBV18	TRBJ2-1	ASSGEAGIYNEQF
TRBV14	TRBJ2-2	ASSLRTSGNTGELF
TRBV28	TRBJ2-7	ASSNRYEQY
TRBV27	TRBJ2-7	ASRRLRGREQY
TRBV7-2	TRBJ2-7	ASSLGAGSSYEQY
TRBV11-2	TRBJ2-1	ASSSVAGAHNEQF
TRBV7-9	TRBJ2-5	ASSLPTSGQETQY
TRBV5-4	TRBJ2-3	ASSLIGGQDTQY
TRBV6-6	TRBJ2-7	ASTLTWDSSYEQY
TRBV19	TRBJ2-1	ASSVGVVPAYNEQF
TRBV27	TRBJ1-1	ASSLWAGQGNTEAF
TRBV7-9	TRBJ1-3	ASSLYSGSGNTIY
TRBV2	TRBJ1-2	ASSQKRGGGYT
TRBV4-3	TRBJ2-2	ASSQYSGPNTGELF
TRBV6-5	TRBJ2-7	ASSYGGQIYEQY
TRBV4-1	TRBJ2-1	ASSSWGQRNEQF
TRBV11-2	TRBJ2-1	ASSLDRAYNEQF
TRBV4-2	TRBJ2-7	ASSRLAGEGYEQY
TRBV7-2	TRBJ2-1	ASRMTSGGHSEQF